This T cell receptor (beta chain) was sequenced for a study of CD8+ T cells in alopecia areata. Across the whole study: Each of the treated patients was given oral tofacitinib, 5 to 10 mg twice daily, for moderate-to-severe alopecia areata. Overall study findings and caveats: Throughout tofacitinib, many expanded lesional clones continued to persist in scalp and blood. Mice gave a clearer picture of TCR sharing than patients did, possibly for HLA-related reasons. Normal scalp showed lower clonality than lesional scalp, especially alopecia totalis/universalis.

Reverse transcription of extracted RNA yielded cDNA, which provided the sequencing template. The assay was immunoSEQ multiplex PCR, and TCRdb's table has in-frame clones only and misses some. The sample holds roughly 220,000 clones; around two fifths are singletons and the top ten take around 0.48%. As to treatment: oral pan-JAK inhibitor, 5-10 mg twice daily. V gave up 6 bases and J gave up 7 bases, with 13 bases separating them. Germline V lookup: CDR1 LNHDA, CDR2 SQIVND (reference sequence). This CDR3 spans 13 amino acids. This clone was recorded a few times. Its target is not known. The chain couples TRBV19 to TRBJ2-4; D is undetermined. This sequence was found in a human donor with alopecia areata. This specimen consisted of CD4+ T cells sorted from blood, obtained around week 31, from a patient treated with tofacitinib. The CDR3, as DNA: TGTGCCAGTAGCGTCCTAGGACGGAACATTCAGTACTTC. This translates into CASSVLGRNIQYF.